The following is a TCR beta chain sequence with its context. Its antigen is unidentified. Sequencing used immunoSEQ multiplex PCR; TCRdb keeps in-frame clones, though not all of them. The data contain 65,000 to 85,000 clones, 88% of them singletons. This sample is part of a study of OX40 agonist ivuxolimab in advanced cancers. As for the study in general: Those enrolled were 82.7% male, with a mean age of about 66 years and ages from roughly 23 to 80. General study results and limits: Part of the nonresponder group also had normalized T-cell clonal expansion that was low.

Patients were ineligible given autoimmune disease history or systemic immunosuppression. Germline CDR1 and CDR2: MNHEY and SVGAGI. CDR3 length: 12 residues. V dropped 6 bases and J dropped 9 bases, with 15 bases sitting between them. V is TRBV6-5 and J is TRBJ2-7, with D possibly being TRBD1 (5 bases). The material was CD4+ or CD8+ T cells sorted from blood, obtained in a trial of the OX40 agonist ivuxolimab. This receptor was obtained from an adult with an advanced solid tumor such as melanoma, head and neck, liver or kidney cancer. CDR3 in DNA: TGTGCCAGCAGCCCGAGGCAGGGATGGCAGTACTTC. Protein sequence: CASSPRQGWQYF.